The clone carrying this TCR beta chain was counted once. Looked up from germline, CDR1 is MDHEN and CDR2 is SYDVKM. CDR3 size: 13 residues. V shed 8 bases and J 3 bases; nucleotides not matched to a gene: 4. The sample originates from a study of T cells in localized non-small cell lung cancer. The method was immunoSEQ multiplex PCR; TCRdb's version includes in-frame clones alone and lacks a portion of them. Of approximately 54,000 clones in the sample, over 80% were seen once. The sequenced sample was peripheral blood, obtained before any cancer treatment. V usage is TRBV28 and J usage is TRBJ1-5, with 7 bases identical to TRBD1. This TCR came from a female donor over 55 with stage II squamous cell lung carcinoma. The CDR3 sequence is CASFGQDNQPQHF. The CDR3 DNA reads as TGTGCCAGCTTCGGACAGGACAATCAGCCCCAGCATTTT.